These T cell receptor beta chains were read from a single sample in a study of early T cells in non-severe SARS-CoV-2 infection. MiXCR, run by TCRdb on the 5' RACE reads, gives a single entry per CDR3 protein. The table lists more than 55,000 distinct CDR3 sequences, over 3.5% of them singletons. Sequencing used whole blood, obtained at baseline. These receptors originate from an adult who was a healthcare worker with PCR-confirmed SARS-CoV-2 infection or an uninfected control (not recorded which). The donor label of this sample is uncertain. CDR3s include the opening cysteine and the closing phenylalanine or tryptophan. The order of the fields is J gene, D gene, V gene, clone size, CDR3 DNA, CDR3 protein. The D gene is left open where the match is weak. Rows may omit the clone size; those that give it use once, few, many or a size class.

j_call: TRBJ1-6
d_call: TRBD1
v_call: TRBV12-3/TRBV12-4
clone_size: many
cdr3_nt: TGTGCCAGCAGTTTGCTCGGGACAGATAATTCACCCCTCCACTTT
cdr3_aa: CASSLLGTDNSPLHF

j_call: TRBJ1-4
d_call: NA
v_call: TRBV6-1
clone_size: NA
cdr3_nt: TGTGCCAGCAGAGGGGCTGAAAAACTGTTTTTT
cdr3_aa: CASRGAEKLFF

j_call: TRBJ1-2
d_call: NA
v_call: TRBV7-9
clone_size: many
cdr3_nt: TGTGCCAGCAGCTCAAGGACTTTCCTTCACTCCTTC
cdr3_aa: CASSSRTFLHSF

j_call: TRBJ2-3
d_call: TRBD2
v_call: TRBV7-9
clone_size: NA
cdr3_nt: TGTGCCAGCAGCTTTTTAGCGGGGGACACAGATACGCAGTATTTT
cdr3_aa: CASSFLAGDTDTQYF

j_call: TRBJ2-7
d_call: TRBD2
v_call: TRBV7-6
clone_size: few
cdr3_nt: TGTGCCAGCAGCATTGGACTAGCGGGGACGGGCGAGCAGTACTTC
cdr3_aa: CASSIGLAGTGEQYF

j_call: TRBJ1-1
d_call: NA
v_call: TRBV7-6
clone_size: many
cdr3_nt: TGTGCCAGCAGCTTAGGAGGGGGGACTGAAGCTTTCTTT
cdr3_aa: CASSLGGGTEAFF

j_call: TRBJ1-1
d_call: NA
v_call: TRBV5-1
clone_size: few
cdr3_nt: TGCGCCAGCAGCTTGATGGTGGGAAACACTGAAGCTTTCTTT
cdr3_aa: CASSLMVGNTEAFF

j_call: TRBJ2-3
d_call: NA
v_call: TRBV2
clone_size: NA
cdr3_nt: TGTGCCAGCAGGTCGACTAGGACCCGCACAGATACGCAGTATTTT
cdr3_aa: CASRSTRTRTDTQYF

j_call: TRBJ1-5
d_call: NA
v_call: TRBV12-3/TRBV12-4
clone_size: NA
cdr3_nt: TGTGCCAGCCAGCGAATCGAGGGTAGCAATCAGCCCCAGCATTTT
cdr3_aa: CASQRIEGSNQPQHF

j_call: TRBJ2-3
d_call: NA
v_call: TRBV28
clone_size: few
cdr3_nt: TGTGCCAGCAGTTCCCCGGGCCCTACAGATACGCAGTATTTT
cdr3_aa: CASSSPGPTDTQYF